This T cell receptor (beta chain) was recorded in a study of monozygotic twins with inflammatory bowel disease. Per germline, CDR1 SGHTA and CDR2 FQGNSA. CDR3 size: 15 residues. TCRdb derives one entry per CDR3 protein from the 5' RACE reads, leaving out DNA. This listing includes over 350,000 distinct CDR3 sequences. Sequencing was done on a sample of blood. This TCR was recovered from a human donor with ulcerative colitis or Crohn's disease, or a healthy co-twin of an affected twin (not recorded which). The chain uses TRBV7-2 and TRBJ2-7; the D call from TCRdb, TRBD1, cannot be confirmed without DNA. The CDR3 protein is CASSAQGAAVYEQYF.